This paragraph covers one T cell receptor (beta chain) sequence. The assay was immunoSEQ multiplex PCR, and TCRdb's table has in-frame clones only and misses some. The table includes about 68,000 clones, 86% detected once. The sample comes from a study of blood T cell repertoires in COVID-19. The V end lost 4 bases, the J end lost 10 bases, and 15 bases lay between the germline ends. Germline V gives CDR1 SGHRS, CDR2 YFSETQ. This CDR3 has 14 residues. The sequence was obtained from a man in his thirties or forties with acute or convalescent COVID-19. Sequenced material: peripheral blood. The chain is built from TRBV5-1 and TRBJ1-6; no firm D call. The CDR3: CASSSERVRSPLHF. DNA of the CDR3: TGCGCCAGCAGCAGTGAGAGGGTACGGTCACCCCTCCACTTT.